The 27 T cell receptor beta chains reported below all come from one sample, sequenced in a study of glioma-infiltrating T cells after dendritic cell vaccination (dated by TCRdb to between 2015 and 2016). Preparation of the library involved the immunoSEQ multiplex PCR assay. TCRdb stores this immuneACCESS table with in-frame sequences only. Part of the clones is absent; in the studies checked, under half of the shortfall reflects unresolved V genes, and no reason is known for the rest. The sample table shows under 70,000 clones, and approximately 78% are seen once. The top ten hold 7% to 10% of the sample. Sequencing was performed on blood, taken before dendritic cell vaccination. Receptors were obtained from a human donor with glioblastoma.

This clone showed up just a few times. CDR3 amino acids: CASSPRTGKNTGELFF. CDR3 sequence (DNA): TGTGCCAGCAGCCCCCGGACAGGGAAGAACACCGGGGAGCTGTTTTTT. The J gene is TRBJ2-2, the V gene TRBV9; 8 nucleotides match TRBD1. V was clipped by 4 bases and J by 1 base; unmatched bases: 6. Germline loops: CDR1 SGDLS, CDR2 YYNGEE. The CDR3 totals 16 residues.

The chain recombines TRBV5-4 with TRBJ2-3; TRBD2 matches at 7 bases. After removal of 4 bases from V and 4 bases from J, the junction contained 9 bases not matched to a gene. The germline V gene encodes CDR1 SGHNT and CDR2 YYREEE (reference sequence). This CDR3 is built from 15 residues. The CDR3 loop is CASSHDRLAADTQYF. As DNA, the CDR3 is TGTGCCAGCAGCCACGACAGACTAGCAGCAGATACGCAGTATTTT.

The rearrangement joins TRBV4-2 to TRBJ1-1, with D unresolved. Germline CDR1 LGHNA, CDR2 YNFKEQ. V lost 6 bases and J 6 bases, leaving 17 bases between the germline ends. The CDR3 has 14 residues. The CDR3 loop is CASRTGSVDAEAFF. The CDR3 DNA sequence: TGTGCCAGCAGAACGGGGTCAGTAGACGCTGAAGCTTTCTTT.

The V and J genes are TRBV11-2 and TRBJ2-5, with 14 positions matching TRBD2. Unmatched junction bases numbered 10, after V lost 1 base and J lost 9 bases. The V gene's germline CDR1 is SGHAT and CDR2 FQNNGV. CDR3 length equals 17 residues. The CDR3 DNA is TGTGCCAGCAGCTTAGGACTAGCGGGGGGGACGATCGGGGCCCAGTACTTC. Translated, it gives CASSLGLAGGTIGAQYF.

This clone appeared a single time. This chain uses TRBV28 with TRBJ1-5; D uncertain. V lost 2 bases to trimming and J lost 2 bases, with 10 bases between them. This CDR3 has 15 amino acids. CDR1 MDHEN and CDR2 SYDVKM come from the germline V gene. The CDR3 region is CASSLPPSGNQPQHF. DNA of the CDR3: TGTGCCAGCAGTTTACCCCCCTCGGGCAATCAGCCCCAGCATTTT. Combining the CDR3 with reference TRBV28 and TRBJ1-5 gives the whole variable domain DVKVTQSSRYLVKRTGEKVFLECVQDMDHENMFWYRQDPGLGLRLIYFSYDVKMKEKGDIPEGYSVSREKKERFSLILESASTNQTSMYLCASSLPPSGNQPQHFGDGTRLSIL.

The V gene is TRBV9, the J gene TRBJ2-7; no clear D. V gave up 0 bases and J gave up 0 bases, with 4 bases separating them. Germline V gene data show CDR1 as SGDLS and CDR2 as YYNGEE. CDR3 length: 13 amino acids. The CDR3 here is CASSVGSSYEQYF. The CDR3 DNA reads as TGTGCCAGCAGCGTAGGCAGCTCCTACGAGCAGTACTTC.

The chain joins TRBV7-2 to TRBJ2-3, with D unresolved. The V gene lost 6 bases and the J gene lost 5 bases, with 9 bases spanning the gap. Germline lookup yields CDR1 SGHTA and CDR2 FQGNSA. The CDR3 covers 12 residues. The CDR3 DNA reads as TGTGCCAGCAGTCCGACACGAGATACGCAGTATTTT. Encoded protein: CASSPTRDTQYF.

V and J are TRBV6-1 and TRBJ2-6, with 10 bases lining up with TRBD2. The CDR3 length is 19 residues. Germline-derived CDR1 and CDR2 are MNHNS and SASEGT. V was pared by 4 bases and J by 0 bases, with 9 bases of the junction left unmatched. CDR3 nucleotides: TGTGCCAGCAGTGCCGGGACTAGCGTTAGGGGCTCTGGGGCCAACGTCCTGACTTTC. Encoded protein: CASSAGTSVRGSGANVLTF.

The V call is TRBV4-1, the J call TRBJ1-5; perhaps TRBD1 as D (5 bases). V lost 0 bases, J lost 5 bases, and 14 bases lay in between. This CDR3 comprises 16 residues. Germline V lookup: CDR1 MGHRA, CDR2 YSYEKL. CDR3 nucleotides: TGCGCCAGCAGCCAAGATGGGGCAGGTGGGGATCAGCCCCAGCATTTT. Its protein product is CASSQDGAGGDQPQHF.

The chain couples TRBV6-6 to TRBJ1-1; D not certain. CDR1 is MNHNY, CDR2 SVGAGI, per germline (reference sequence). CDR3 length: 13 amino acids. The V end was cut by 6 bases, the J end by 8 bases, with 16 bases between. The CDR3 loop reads CASSSRGRLEAFF. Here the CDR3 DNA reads TGTGCCAGCAGCTCTCGAGGGCGGCTCGAAGCTTTCTTT.

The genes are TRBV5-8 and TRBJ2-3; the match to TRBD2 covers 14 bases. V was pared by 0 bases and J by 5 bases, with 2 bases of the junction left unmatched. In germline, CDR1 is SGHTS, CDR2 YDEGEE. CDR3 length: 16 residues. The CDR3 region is CASSLGGTSGGDTQYF. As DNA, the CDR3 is TGTGCCAGCAGCTTGGGAGGGACTAGCGGGGGAGATACGCAGTATTTT.

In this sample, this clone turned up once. CDR3 protein: CASSLGGVPSYEQYF. The CDR3 nucleotides read TGTGCCAGCAGCTTAGGGGGGGTCCCCTCCTACGAGCAGTACTTC. The chain couples TRBV7-2 to TRBJ2-7, with D tentatively TRBD2 (6 bases). Germline CDR1 reads SGHTA; CDR2 reads FQGNSA. The CDR3 runs 15 residues. Between the trimmed V and J ends, which lost 1 base and 0 bases, there was a span of 10 bases.

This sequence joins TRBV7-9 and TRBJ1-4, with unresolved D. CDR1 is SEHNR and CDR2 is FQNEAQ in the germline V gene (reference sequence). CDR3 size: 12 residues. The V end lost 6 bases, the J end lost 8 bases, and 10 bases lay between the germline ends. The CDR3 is CASSSVEEKLFF. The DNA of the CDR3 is TGTGCCAGCAGTTCCGTCGAGGAAAAACTGTTTTTT.

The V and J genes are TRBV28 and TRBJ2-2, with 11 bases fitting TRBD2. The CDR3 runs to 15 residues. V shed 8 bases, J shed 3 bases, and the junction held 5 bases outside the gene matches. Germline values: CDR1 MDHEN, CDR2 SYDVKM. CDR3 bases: TGTGCCAGCTCGAAACTAGCGGGGGACACCGGGGAGCTGTTTTTT. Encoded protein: CASSKLAGDTGELFF.

The CDR3 reads CASGAGGNNEQFF. CDR3 coding DNA: TGTGCCAGCGGGGCGGGGGGGAACAATGAGCAGTTCTTC. The J gene is TRBJ2-1, the V gene TRBV9, with TRBD2 identical over 9 bases. Per germline, CDR1 SGDLS and CDR2 YYNGEE. The V segment lost 7 bases and the J segment 5 bases; nucleotides outside the gene matches: 4. This CDR3 is built from 13 residues.

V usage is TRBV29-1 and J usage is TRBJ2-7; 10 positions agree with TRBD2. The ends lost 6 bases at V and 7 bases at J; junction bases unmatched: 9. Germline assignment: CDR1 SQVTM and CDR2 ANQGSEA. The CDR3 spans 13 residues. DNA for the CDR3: TGCAGCGTAAGAGCGGGGGGGTGGGGAGAGCAGTACTTC. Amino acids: CSVRAGGWGEQYF.

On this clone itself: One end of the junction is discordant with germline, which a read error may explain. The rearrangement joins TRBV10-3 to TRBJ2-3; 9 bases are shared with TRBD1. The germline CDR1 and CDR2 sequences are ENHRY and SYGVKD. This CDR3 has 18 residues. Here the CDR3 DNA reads TGTGCCACCAGTCTTAAGCACAGGGGGCCGGGGGGCACAGATACGCAGTATTTT. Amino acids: CATSLKHRGPGGTDTQYF.

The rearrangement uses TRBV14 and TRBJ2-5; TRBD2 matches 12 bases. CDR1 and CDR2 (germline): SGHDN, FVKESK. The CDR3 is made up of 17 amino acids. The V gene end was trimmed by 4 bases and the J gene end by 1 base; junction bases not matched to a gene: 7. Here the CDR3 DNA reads TGTGCCAGCAGCCCACGACTAGCGGGGGATTTCCAAGAGACCCAGTACTTC. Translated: CASSPRLAGDFQETQYF.

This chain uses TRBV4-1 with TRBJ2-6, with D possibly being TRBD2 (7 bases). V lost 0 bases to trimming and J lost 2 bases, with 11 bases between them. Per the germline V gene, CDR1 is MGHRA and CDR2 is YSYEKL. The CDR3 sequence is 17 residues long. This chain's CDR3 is CASSQEAGAPGANVLTF. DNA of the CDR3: TGCGCCAGCAGCCAAGAGGCGGGGGCTCCTGGGGCCAACGTCCTGACTTTC.

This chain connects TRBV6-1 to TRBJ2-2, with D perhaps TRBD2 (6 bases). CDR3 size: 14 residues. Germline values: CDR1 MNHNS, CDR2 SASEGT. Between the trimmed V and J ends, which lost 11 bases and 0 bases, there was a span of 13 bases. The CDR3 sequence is CAGGSSSNTGELFF. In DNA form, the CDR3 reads TGTGCCGGAGGGTCCTCTTCGAACACCGGGGAGCTGTTTTTT.

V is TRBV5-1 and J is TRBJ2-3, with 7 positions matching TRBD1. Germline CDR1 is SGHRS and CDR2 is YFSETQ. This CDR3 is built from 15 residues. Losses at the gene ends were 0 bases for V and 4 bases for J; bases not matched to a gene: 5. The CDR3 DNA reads TGCGCCAGCAGCTTGGGAGGGGGCCCTCCAGATACGCAGTATTTT. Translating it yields CASSLGGGPPDTQYF.

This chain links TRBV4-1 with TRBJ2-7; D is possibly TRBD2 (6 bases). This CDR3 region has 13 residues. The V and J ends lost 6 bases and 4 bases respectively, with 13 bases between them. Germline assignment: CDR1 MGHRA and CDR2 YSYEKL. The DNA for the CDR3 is TGCGCCAGCAGTCCCGGGAGAACTTACGAGCAGTACTTC. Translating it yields CASSPGRTYEQYF.

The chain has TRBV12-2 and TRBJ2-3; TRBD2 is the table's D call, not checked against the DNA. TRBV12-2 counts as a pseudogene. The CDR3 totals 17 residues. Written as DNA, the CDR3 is TGTGCAAGTCGTGTCAGGAGCGGGGCCGGTGAGGGAGATACGCAGTATTTT. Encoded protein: CASRVRSGAGEGDTQYF.

The CDR3 DNA is TGTGCCAGCAGCCACGCCTCAGATCCCTCCAATGAGCAGTTCTTC. This sequence encodes CASSHASDPSNEQFF. This rearrangement joins TRBV4-2 to TRBJ2-1; no clear D. CDR3 length: 15 amino acids. The germline gives CDR1 LGHNA, CDR2 YNFKEQ. V gave up 3 bases and J gave up 6 bases, with 15 bases separating them.

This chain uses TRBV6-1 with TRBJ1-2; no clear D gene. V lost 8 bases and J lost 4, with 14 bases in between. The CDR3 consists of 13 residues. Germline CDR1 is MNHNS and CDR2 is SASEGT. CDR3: CASGPLRVYGYTF. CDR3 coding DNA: TGTGCCAGCGGCCCGCTGAGGGTCTATGGCTACACCTTC.

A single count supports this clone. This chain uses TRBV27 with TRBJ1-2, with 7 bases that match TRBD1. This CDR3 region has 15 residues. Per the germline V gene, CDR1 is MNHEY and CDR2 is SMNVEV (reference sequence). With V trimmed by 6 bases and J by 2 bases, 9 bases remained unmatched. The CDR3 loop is CASSPTSDRNYGYTF. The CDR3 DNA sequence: TGTGCCAGCAGCCCGACCTCGGACAGGAACTATGGCTACACCTTC.

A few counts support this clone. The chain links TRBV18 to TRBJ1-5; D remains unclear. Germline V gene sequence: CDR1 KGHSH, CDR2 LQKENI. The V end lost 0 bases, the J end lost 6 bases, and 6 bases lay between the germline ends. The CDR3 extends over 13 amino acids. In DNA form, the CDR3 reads TGTGCCAGCTCACCACCCCTAGGTCAGCCCCAGCATTTT. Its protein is CASSPPLGQPQHF.